The clone carrying this TCR beta chain was detected a few times. This entry belongs to a study of control samples from healthy donors and cancer patients. Method: immunoSEQ multiplex PCR; TCRdb's copy keeps in-frame clones and lacks some. The sample holds tens of thousands of clones; 65% to 80% are singletons and the top ten take 15% to 20%. The sequencing sample was made of formalin-fixed, paraffin-embedded tissue. The TCR comes from a male donor with melanoma.

In nucleotides, the CDR3 is TGCGCCAGCAGCCTCCGGGGCAATCAGCCCCAGCATTTT. Translated: CASSLRGNQPQHF. The chain joins TRBV5-1 to TRBJ1-5; no definite D call. CDR3 length: 13 residues. The V gene lost 4 bases and the J gene lost 2 bases, with 7 bases spanning the gap. The germline V gene has CDR1 SGHRS and CDR2 YFSETQ.